The entry below describes one T cell receptor (beta chain). Its antigen remains unknown. Pooling was applied to second doses at about 4 or about 12 weeks. This entry is derived from a study of T cell responses to AZD1222 COVID-19 vaccine. Study outcomes and limitations: Scientists sampled the repertoires only once the peak T cell response had passed. CD4 TCRs associated with vaccination spanned spike, dominating at 160-218 and 743-854.

TCRdb keeps only in-frame clones here, not all; method: immunoSEQ multiplex PCR. The sample lists around 54,000 clones; approximately 86% were seen once. The germline gives CDR1 SGHRS, CDR2 YFSETQ. V lost 3 bases, J lost 4 bases, and 6 bases stayed unmatched. The CDR3 has 15 residues. The clonotype was recovered from an adult who received the AZD1222 COVID-19 vaccine. The source material was peripheral blood, sampled 28 days after the second AZD1222 dose. V and J are TRBV5-1 and TRBJ2-1; TRBD1 agrees at 8 bases. The CDR3 here is CASSSTGGNYNEQFF. The CDR3 nucleotides read TGCGCCAGCAGCTCAACAGGGGGGAATTACAATGAGCAGTTCTTC.